This T cell receptor beta chain comes out of a study of OX40 agonist ivuxolimab in advanced cancers. General study points: Circulating CD4+ and CD8+ T cells showed clonal expansion by week 6 at 0.1 to 3.0 mg/kg.

This clone was recorded once. Its antigen is unidentified. V was cut by 2 bases and J by 0 bases, with 11 bases left in between. This CDR3 spans 15 amino acids. Germline loops: CDR1 SNHLY, CDR2 FYNNEI. Patients were ruled out by autoimmune disease history or systemic immunosuppression. Sampling of blood occurred at baseline, cycle 4 day 1, and cycle 7 day 1. Assay used: immunoSEQ multiplex PCR; TCRdb lists only in-frame clones, some missing. The profile shows under 75,000 clones, around 80% of them singletons. The specimen was CD4+ or CD8+ T cells sorted from blood, collected in a trial of the OX40 agonist ivuxolimab. The rearrangement joins TRBV2 to TRBJ2-7; D is perhaps TRBD1 (5 bases). The sequence derives from an adult with an advanced solid tumor such as melanoma, head and neck, liver or kidney cancer. The CDR3 DNA sequence: TGTGCCAGCAGTGAATTAGGGGTACGCTCCTACGAGCAGTACTTC. Translation gives CASSELGVRSYEQYF.